These 29 T cell receptor beta chains were sequenced from one sample in a study of CD8 T cells in Susac syndrome. RNA was extracted with the RNeasy kit, and a quantity of about 0.45 to 1 ug was reverse transcribed using random hexamers. TCRdb re-analysed the immunoSEQ multiplex PCR reads in MiXCR, keeping a single row per CDR3 protein. The sample contains some 200,000 distinct CDR3 sequences, 95% of which appear only once. The sequenced sample was CD8+ T cells from PBMCs. These receptors were taken from a human donor with Susac syndrome.

The CDR3 spells CASSLRSGNYGYTF. The CDR3 nucleotides read TGTGCCAGCAGCTTGCGTTCGGGGAACTATGGCTACACCTTC. The gene calls are TRBV5-5 and TRBJ1-2; D uncertain. Trimming cost V 1 base and J 2 bases, with 9 bases left between them. The germline V gene has CDR1 SGHKS and CDR2 YYEKEE (reference sequence). The CDR3 is made up of 14 amino acids.

V is TRBV11-2 and J is TRBJ1-3; D gene ambiguous. Germline V gene sequence: CDR1 SGHAT, CDR2 FQNNGV. CDR3 length: 16 residues. The V and J ends lost 1 base and 1 base respectively, with 11 bases between them. The CDR3 nucleotides are TGTGCCAGCAGCTTAGGACATAGCCTTTCTGGAAACACCATATATTTT. Translated, it gives CASSLGHSLSGNTIYF.

This clonotype has just one count. V usage is TRBV19 and J usage is TRBJ1-2; 7 bases are a match to TRBD1. From germline, CDR1 is LNHDA and CDR2 SQIVND (reference sequence). V lost 10 bases, J lost 4 bases, and 9 bases stayed unmatched. The CDR3 runs to 13 residues. Here the CDR3 reads CATEQGSGYGYTF. DNA for the CDR3: TGTGCCACAGAACAGGGGTCGGGCTATGGCTACACCTTC.

The chain has TRBV9 and TRBJ2-1; possibly TRBD1 for D (6 bases). Germline CDR1 SGDLS, CDR2 YYNGEE. Trimming stripped 6 bases from V and 5 bases from J, with 12 bases between. The CDR3 contains 13 residues. The CDR3 region is CASTGDTNNEQFF. CDR3 DNA sequence: TGTGCCAGCACCGGGGACACCAACAATGAGCAGTTCTTC. Variable domain in full (rest from reference TRBV9 and TRBJ2-1): DSGVTQTPKHLITATGQRVTLRCSPRSGDLSVYWYQQSLDQGLQFLIQYYNGEERAKGNILERFSAQQFPDLHSELNLSSLELGDSALYFCASTGDTNNEQFFGPGTRLTVL.

The chain uses TRBV12-5 and TRBJ1-6, with D uncertain. Germline V gene data show CDR1 as LGHNT and CDR2 as FRNRAP. With 1 base removed from V and 7 bases from J, the gap between germline ends came to 11 bases. There are 15 residues in the CDR3. The chain's CDR3 is CASGLDPLGNSPLHF. The CDR3 DNA sequence: TGTGCTAGTGGTTTGGATCCACTGGGAAATTCACCCCTCCACTTT.

This chain links TRBV28 with TRBJ2-5, with TRBD1 matching over 8 bases. V was pared by 8 bases and J by 4 bases, with 9 bases of the junction left unmatched. This CDR3 is 14 amino acids long. Germline values: CDR1 MDHEN, CDR2 SYDVKM. The CDR3 here is CASSRQGNGETQYF. CDR3 DNA sequence: TGTGCCAGCTCCAGACAGGGGAACGGAGAGACCCAGTACTTC. Filled out from reference TRBV28 and TRBJ2-5, the complete variable domain reads DVKVTQSSRYLVKRTGEKVFLECVQDMDHENMFWYRQDPGLGLRLIYFSYDVKMKEKGDIPEGYSVSREKKERFSLILESASTNQTSMYLCASSRQGNGETQYFGPGTRLLVL.

The CDR3 bases are TGTGCCAGCAGCCCCCGAGGGACAGGGGGAATGGAGACCCAGTACTTC. It yields the protein CASSPRGTGGMETQYF. V gene TRBV7-3 combines with J gene TRBJ2-5; 11 positions match TRBD1. This CDR3 comprises 16 residues. Germline CDR1 reads SGHTA; CDR2 reads FQGTGA. After removal of 5 bases from V and 5 bases from J, the junction contained 10 bases not matched to a gene.

The chain has TRBV4-1 and TRBJ2-1; D gene unclear. Germline loops: CDR1 MGHRA, CDR2 YSYEKL. The CDR3 totals 12 residues. Trimming took 4 bases from V and 4 from J, leaving 5 bases between them. The CDR3 coding sequence is TGCGCCAGCAGCCCCAAGTACAATGAGCAGTTCTTC. As protein: CASSPKYNEQFF.

The chain is built from TRBV6-5 and TRBJ1-1; TRBD1 matches at 11 bases. The CDR3 runs to 14 residues. Germline V gene lookup returns CDR1 MNHEY and CDR2 SVGAGI. The junction had 4 bases not matched to a gene; V was cut back by 5 bases and J by 5 bases. The CDR3 region has the DNA TGTGCCAGCAGTCCACGGGACAGGGGGACTGAAGCTTTCTTT. Translation gives CASSPRDRGTEAFF.

The chain recombines TRBV6-1 with TRBJ2-1; perhaps TRBD2 as D (5 bases). The CDR3 is 11 residues long. The V gene's germline CDR1 is MNHNS and CDR2 SASEGT. With 10 bases removed from V and 6 bases from J, the gap between germline ends came to 10 bases. CDR3 sequence (DNA): TGTGCCACCTACCTAGCCAATGAGCAGTTCTTC. The encoded protein is CATYLANEQFF.

This sequence joins TRBV6-5 and TRBJ1-2, with 7 bases fitting TRBD1. The CDR3 length is 13 residues. Looked up from germline, CDR1 is MNHEY and CDR2 is SVGAGI. V trimming: 5 bases; J trimming: 6 bases; junction bases outside the gene matches: 6. The CDR3 nucleotides read TGTGCCAGCAGTCCGACAGGGAGCCATGGCTACACCTTC. Its translation: CASSPTGSHGYTF.

This clonotype has a single count. The rearrangement uses TRBV4-1 and TRBJ2-6; 8 bases fit TRBD2. Trimming at V came to 2 bases and at J to 0 bases, leaving 12 bases not matched to a gene. Germline assignment: CDR1 MGHRA and CDR2 YSYEKL. The CDR3 contains 20 residues. The CDR3: CASSQFISGLGNSGANVLTF. CDR3 coding DNA: TGCGCCAGCAGCCAATTTATCTCGGGACTAGGTAACTCTGGGGCCAACGTCCTGACTTTC.

The genes are TRBV30 and TRBJ1-1; D is uncertain. V was clipped by 5 bases and J by 0 bases, with 13 bases between them. Germline values: CDR1 GTSNPN, CDR2 SVGIG (reference sequence). This CDR3 region has 14 residues. In DNA, the CDR3 is TGTGCCTGGGACGATCAGAGATTGAACACTGAAGCTTTCTTT. This gives the protein CAWDDQRLNTEAFF.

In DNA form, the CDR3 reads TGTGCCAGCAGCGTAACAGGGGTTTATGAGCAGTTCTTC. Its translation is CASSVTGVYEQFF. The gene calls are TRBV5-4 and TRBJ2-1; TRBD1 matches 7 bases. In germline, CDR1 is SGHNT, CDR2 YYREEE (reference sequence). Losses at the gene ends were 4 bases for V and 8 bases for J; bases not matched to a gene: 6. This CDR3 is 13 amino acids long.

The chain uses TRBV5-1 and TRBJ2-1; D unresolved. The V end lost 1 base, the J end lost 10 bases, and 18 bases lay between the germline ends. CDR3 length equals 15 residues. Germline lookup yields CDR1 SGHRS and CDR2 YFSETQ. As DNA, the CDR3 is TGCGCCAGCAGCTTGCCGGGCTCAGAATGGTCGGAGCAGTTCTTC. This sequence encodes CASSLPGSEWSEQFF.

This clonotype was counted a single time. J is TRBJ1-2 and V is TRBV6-5, with D uncertain. Trimming removed 4 bases at V and 3 bases at J, with 12 bases between. CDR3 length: 14 amino acids. In germline, CDR1 is MNHEY, CDR2 SVGAGI. The CDR3 DNA reads TGTGCCAGCAGTTCCTCGGACCTTCACTATGGCTACACCTTC. It is translated as CASSSSDLHYGYTF.

The chain's CDR3 is CASSFGQDAYEQYF. CDR3 DNA: TGTGCCAGCAGTTTTGGACAGGATGCCTACGAGCAGTACTTC. The rearrangement links TRBV12-3 or TRBV12-4 to TRBJ2-7; 7 nucleotides align to TRBD1. J gave up 2 bases and V 3 bases, and 4 bases lay outside the gene matches. The CDR3 consists of 14 residues.

The chain employs TRBV5-1 and TRBJ1-1; perhaps TRBD1 as D (5 bases). The CDR3 runs to 16 residues. V lost 0 bases to trimming and J lost 2 bases, with 14 bases between them. CDR1 and CDR2 from the germline V gene are SGHRS and YFSETQ. The DNA of the CDR3 is TGCGCCAGCAGCTTGGGGACGGGGGGAACAAACACTGAAGCTTTCTTT. Its protein is CASSLGTGGTNTEAFF.

CDR3 protein: CASSVEGFQETQYF. The CDR3 nucleotides read TGTGCCAGCAGCGTAGAGGGGTTCCAAGAGACCCAGTACTTC. The chain has TRBV9 and TRBJ2-5, with D maybe TRBD1 (5 bases). The CDR3 covers 14 residues. Germline CDR1 SGDLS, CDR2 YYNGEE. Trimming stripped 0 bases from V and 1 base from J, with 7 bases between.

The V gene is TRBV7-2, the J gene TRBJ2-7, with D perhaps TRBD2 (5 bases). The germline CDR1 and CDR2 sequences are SGHTA and FQGNSA. The CDR3 extends over 14 amino acids. V lost 4 bases and J 0 bases, leaving 10 bases between the germline ends. The CDR3 nucleotides are TGTGCCAGCAGCTGGGGTAGCGCCTCCTACGAGCAGTACTTC. As protein: CASSWGSASYEQYF.

The J gene is TRBJ2-5, the V gene TRBV7-9; D ambiguous. The CDR3 length is 15 residues. Germline CDR1 is SEHNR and CDR2 is FQNEAQ (reference sequence). Deletions cut 4 bases from V and 5 bases from J, with 17 bases between. CDR3 protein: CASSSAQMGGETQYF. The CDR3 region has the DNA TGTGCCAGCAGCTCCGCACAGATGGGTGGCGAGACCCAGTACTTC.

The chain's CDR3 is CASSLGATGGTDTQYF. For the CDR3, the DNA is TGTGCCAGCAGCTTGGGAGCGACAGGGGGTACAGATACGCAGTATTTT. The gene calls are TRBV7-9 and TRBJ2-3, with 9 nucleotides matching TRBD1. The trim removed 3 bases at V and 3 bases at J, leaving 7 bases unmatched. This CDR3 comprises 16 residues. CDR1 and CDR2 from the germline V gene are SEHNR and FQNEAQ (reference sequence).

The genes are TRBV6-1 and TRBJ2-7, with D possibly TRBD1 on 6 matching bases. Trimming pared 1 base from V and 2 bases from J, leaving 12 bases between. There are 15 residues in the CDR3. The germline CDR1 and CDR2 sequences are MNHNS and SASEGT. The CDR3 region is CASSEVTGITYEQYF. CDR3 sequence (DNA): TGTGCCAGCAGTGAAGTGACAGGTATTACCTACGAGCAGTACTTC.

The V call is TRBV12-3 or TRBV12-4, the J call TRBJ2-5; D is possibly TRBD2 (5 bases). V was trimmed by 6 bases and J by 0 bases, leaving 11 bases between them. The CDR3 runs 14 residues. The CDR3 DNA is TGTGCCAGCAGCGCGGGCCTGTACCAAGAGACCCAGTACTTC. Its translation: CASSAGLYQETQYF.

This chain links TRBV5-4 with TRBJ2-5; D is ambiguous. V lost 0 bases, J lost 5 bases, and 8 bases lay in between. The CDR3 has 13 residues. CDR1 SGHNT and CDR2 YYREEE come from the germline V gene (reference sequence). CDR3 residues: CASSLAPAETQYF. The CDR3 nucleotides read TGTGCCAGCAGCTTGGCGCCGGCGGAGACCCAGTACTTC.

The chain recombines TRBV5-6 with TRBJ2-4; possible D gene TRBD2, 7 bases. CDR1 SGHDT and CDR2 YYEEEE come from the germline V gene. There are 17 residues in the CDR3. V lost 0 bases to trimming and J lost 4 bases, with 17 bases between them. CDR3 in DNA: TGTGCCAGCAGCTTGGGCGGGGGCTTATCGTCGAAAAACATTCAGTACTTC. Translating it yields CASSLGGGLSSKNIQYF.

This rearrangement joins TRBV28 to TRBJ1-2; D is unresolved. The V and J ends lost 2 bases and 6 bases respectively, with 7 bases between them. The germline V gene has CDR1 MDHEN and CDR2 SYDVKM. This CDR3 is 12 amino acids long. CDR3 sequence: CASSLQVHGYTF. CDR3 bases: TGTGCCAGCAGTTTACAGGTCCATGGCTACACCTTC.

Details on this clonotype: The germline gene is not matched at one end of the junction; a read error may be the cause. The chain recombines TRBV3-1 with TRBJ2-7; 9 nucleotides align to TRBD1. Germline V gene sequence: CDR1 LGHDT, CDR2 YNNKEL (reference sequence). The CDR3 sequence is 14 residues long. The CDR3 reads CASSPGTGSFEQYF. The CDR3 DNA reads TGTGCCAGCAGCCCCGGGACAGGGTCCTTCGAGCAGTACTTC.

The J gene is TRBJ2-1, the V gene TRBV5-6; 11 nucleotides line up with TRBD2. The length of the CDR3 is 16 residues. Germline-derived CDR1 and CDR2 are SGHDT and YYEEEE. The V and J ends lost 4 bases and 9 bases, in that order; junction bases with no gene match: 12. CDR3 coding DNA: TGTGCCAGCAGCGCGGGACTAGCGGAGATTGGGGGTGAGCAGTTCTTC. This sequence encodes CASSAGLAEIGGEQFF. The complete variable domain, with remaining parts taken from reference TRBV5-6 and TRBJ2-1, reads DAGVTQSPTHLIKTRGQQVTLRCSPKSGHDTVSWYQQALGQGPQFIFQYYEEEERQRGNFPDRFSGHQFPNYSSELNVNALLLGDSALYLCASSAGLAEIGGEQFFGPGTRLTVL.